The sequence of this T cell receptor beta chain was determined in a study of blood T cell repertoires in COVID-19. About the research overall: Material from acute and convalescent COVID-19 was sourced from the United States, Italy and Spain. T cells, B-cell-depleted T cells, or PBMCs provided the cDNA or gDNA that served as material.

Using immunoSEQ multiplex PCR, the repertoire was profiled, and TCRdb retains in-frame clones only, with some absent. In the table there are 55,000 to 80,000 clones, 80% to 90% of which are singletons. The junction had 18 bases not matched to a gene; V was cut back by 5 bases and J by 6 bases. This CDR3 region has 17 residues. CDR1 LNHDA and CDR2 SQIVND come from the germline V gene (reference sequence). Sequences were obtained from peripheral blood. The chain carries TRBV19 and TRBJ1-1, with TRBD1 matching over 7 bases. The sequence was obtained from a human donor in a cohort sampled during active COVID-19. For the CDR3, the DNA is TGTGCCAGTAGTCCAAGGAACGGACAGGATTTCAAGGCTGAAGCTTTCTTT. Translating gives CASSPRNGQDFKAEAFF.